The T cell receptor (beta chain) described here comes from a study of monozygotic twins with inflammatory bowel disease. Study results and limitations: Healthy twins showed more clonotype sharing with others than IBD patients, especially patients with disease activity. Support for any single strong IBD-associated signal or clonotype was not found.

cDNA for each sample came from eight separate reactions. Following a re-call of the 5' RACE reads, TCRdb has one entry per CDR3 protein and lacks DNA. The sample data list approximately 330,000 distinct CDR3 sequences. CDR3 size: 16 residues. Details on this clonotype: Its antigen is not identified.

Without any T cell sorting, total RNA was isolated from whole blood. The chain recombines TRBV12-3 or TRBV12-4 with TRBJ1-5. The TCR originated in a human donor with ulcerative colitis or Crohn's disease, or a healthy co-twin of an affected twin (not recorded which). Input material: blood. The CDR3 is CASSFVGGHSNQPQHF.